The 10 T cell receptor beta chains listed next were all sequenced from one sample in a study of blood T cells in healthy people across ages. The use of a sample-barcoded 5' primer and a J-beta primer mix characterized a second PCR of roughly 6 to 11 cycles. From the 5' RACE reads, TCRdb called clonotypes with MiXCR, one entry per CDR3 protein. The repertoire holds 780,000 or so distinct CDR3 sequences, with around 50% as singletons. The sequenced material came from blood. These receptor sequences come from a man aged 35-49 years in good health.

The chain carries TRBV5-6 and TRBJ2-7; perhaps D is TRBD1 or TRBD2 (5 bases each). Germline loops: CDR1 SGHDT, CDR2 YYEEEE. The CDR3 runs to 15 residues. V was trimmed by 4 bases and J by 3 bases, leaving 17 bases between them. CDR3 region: CASSRLGPGDYEQYF. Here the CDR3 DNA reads TGTGCCAGCAGCCGACTGGGACCAGGAGACTACGAGCAGTACTTC. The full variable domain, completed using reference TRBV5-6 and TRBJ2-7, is DAGVTQSPTHLIKTRGQQVTLRCSPKSGHDTVSWYQQALGQGPQFIFQYYEEEERQRGNFPDRFSGHQFPNYSSELNVNALLLGDSALYLCASSRLGPGDYEQYFGPGTRLTVT.

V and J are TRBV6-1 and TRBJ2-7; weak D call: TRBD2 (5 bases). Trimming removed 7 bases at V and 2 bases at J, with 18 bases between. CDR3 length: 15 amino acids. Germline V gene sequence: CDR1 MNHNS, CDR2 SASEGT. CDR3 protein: CASTEGGQNPYEQYF. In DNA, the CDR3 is TGTGCCAGCACTGAGGGTGGTCAAAACCCCTACGAGCAGTACTTC.

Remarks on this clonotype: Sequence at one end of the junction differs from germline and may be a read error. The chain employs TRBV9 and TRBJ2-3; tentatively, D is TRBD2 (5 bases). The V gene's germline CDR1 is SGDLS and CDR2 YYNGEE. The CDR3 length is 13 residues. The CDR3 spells CASSSRTPNAQYF. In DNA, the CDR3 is TGCGCCAGCAGCTCCCGGACTCCTAATGCGCAGTATTTT.

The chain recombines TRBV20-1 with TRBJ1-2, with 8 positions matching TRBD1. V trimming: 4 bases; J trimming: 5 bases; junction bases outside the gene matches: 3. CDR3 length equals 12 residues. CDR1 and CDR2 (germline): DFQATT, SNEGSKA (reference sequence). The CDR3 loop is CSAKTGVYGYTF. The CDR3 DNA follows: TGCAGTGCTAAGACAGGGGTGTATGGCTACACCTTC.

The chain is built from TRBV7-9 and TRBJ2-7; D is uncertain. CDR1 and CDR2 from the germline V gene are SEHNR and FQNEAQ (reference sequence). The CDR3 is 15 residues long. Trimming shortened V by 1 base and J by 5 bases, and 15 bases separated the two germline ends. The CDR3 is CASSLGPSPYDEQYF. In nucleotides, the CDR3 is TGTGCCAGCAGCTTAGGTCCAAGTCCATATGACGAGCAGTACTTC.

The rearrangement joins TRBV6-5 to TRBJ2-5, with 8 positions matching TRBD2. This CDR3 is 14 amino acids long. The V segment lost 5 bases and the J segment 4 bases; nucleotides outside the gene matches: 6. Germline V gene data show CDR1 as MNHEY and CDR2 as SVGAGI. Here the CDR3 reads CASSDAGGGETQYF. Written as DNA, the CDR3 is TGTGCCAGCAGTGACGCCGGGGGGGGAGAGACCCAGTACTTC.

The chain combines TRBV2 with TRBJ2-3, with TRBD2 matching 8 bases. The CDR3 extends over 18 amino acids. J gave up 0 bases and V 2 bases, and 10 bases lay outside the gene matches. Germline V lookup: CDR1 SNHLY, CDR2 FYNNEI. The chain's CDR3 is CASSERLALMGSTDTQYF. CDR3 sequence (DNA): TGTGCCAGCAGTGAACGACTAGCGCTCATGGGGAGCACAGATACGCAGTATTTT.

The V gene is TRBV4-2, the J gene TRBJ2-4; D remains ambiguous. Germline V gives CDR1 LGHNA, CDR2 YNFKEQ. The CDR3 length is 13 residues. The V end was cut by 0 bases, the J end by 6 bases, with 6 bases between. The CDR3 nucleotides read TGTGCCAGCAGCCAAGATGGTCTAAACATTCAGTACTTC. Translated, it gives CASSQDGLNIQYF.

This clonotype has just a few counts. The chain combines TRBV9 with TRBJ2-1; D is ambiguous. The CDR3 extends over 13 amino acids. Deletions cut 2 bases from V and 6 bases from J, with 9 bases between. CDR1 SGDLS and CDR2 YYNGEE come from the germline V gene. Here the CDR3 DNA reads TGTGCCAGCAGCGTTTTCGGAATCAATGAGCAGTTCTTC. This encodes CASSVFGINEQFF.

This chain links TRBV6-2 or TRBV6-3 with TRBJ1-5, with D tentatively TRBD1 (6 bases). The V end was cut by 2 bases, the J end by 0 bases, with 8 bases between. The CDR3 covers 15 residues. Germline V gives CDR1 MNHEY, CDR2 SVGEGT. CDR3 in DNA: TGTGCCAGCAGTTACCGACAGGTTAGCAATCAGCCCCAGCATTTT. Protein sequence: CASSYRQVSNQPQHF.